This T cell receptor (beta chain) was profiled in a study of response to subunit inactivated influenza vaccine. General study points: New T cells are recruited in small numbers by each seasonal influenza vaccination, according to the authors' suggestion.

This clonotype came up many times. Its antigen remains unknown. From the RT-PCR reads, TCRdb called clonotypes with MiXCR, one entry per CDR3 protein. The sample holds hundreds of thousands of distinct CDR3 sequences; 22% are singletons and the top ten take 10% to 13%. This CDR3 comprises 17 residues. The V gene lost 5 bases and the J gene lost 2 bases, with 19 bases spanning the gap. Germline CDR1 reads SGHVS; CDR2 reads FQNEAQ. This receptor was identified in a man between 45 and 75 years old who received an inactivated influenza vaccine. This chain links TRBV7-8 with TRBJ1-3; no reliable D call. The sample was PBMCs from blood, taken around 22 months after vaccination. This CDR3 is CASSQSGGFSPGNTIYF. The CDR3 DNA sequence: TGTGCCAGCAGCCAATCAGGCGGTTTCTCCCCTGGAAACACCATATATTTT.